This is a list of T cell receptor beta chains from one sample in a study of OX40 agonist ivuxolimab in advanced cancers. This table comes from immunoSEQ multiplex PCR, and its TCRdb copy is limited to in-frame clones, with some not included. The table lists 82,000 or so clones, roughly 92% of them singletons, with roughly 0.65% in the top ten. The sample here was CD4+ or CD8+ T cells sorted from blood, taken in a trial of the OX40 agonist ivuxolimab. These receptors were taken from an adult with an advanced solid tumor such as melanoma, head and neck, liver or kidney cancer. Each CDR3 is given with its conserved first and last residue. Each record gives: D gene, V gene, clone size, J gene, CDR3 protein, CDR3 DNA. D genes are given only for firm matches. The size of a clone is reported for some rows only, either as once, few or many, or as a class for expanded clones.

TRBD1	TRBV30	NA	TRBJ2-3	CAWNVQGFTDTQYF	TGTGCCTGGAATGTACAGGGGTTCACAGATACGCAGTATTTT
NA	TRBV5-1	NA	TRBJ2-5	CASSWGNQETQYF	TGCGCCAGCAGTTGGGGCAACCAAGAGACCCAGTACTTC
TRBD1	TRBV7-2	NA	TRBJ2-1	CASSVGTGNNEQFF	TGTGCCAGCAGCGTGGGGACAGGAAACAATGAGCAGTTCTTC
TRBD2	TRBV29-1	NA	TRBJ2-5	CSVGLAGSETQYF	TGCAGCGTTGGCCTAGCGGGATCAGAGACCCAGTACTTC
TRBD1	TRBV6-1	NA	TRBJ1-2	CASRSDRGFYGYTF	TGTGCCAGCAGGTCGGACAGGGGGTTCTATGGCTACACCTTC
TRBD2	TRBV4-1	NA	TRBJ2-1	CASSQVGAGGFDEQFF	TGCGCCAGCAGCCAAGTGGGAGCGGGAGGTTTCGATGAGCAGTTCTTC
NA	TRBV10-3	NA	TRBJ1-6	CATGGGSDHSPLHF	TGTGCCACGGGAGGGGGGTCCGACCATTCACCCCTCCACTTT
NA	TRBV10-1	few	TRBJ2-2	CASSPTTGELFF	TGCGCCAGCAGCCCGACTACCGGGGAGCTGTTTTTT
NA	TRBV5-1	NA	TRBJ2-5	CASSLAVGFQETQYF	TGCGCCAGCAGCTTGGCCGTTGGATTCCAAGAGACCCAGTACTTC
NA	TRBV11-1	NA	TRBJ1-2	CASSLTEGYYGYTF	TGTGCCAGCAGCTTAACGGAGGGCTACTATGGCTACACCTTC
TRBD2	TRBV5-4	NA	TRBJ2-5	CASSSGIAGSQETQYF	TGTGCCAGCAGCTCCGGGATAGCGGGGTCCCAAGAGACCCAGTACTTC
NA	TRBV2	NA	TRBJ1-2	CASSERQGYIYTF	TGTGCCAGCAGTGAACGGCAGGGGTATATCTACACCTTC
TRBD2	TRBV5-8	NA	TRBJ2-1	CASSLYTMGGTYNEQFF	TGTGCCAGCAGCTTGTACACTATGGGGGGGACCTACAATGAGCAGTTCTTC
NA	TRBV7-9	NA	TRBJ2-3	CASIKGGGFTDTQYF	TGTGCCAGCATCAAAGGGGGAGGATTCACAGATACGCAGTATTTT
TRBD1	TRBV6-1	NA	TRBJ2-7	CASSTGVSEQYF	TGTGCCAGCAGCACAGGGGTTTCCGAGCAGTACTTC
NA	TRBV4-1	NA	TRBJ2-1	CASSQDVWREQFF	TGCGCCAGCAGCCAAGATGTGTGGCGTGAGCAGTTCTTC
NA	TRBV18	NA	TRBJ1-2	CASSPADNYGYTF	TGTGCCAGCTCACCGGCAGATAACTATGGCTACACCTTC
TRBD1	TRBV6-1	NA	TRBJ2-7	CASRDRGGREQYF	TGTGCCAGCAGGGACAGGGGAGGTCGGGAGCAGTACTTC
TRBD1	TRBV5-1	NA	TRBJ1-2	CASSLGTGLGYTF	TGCGCCAGCAGCTTGGGGACAGGGCTCGGCTACACCTTC
TRBD1	TRBV5-6	NA	TRBJ1-3	CASSSDRVAGNTIYF	TGTGCCAGCAGCTCTGACAGGGTTGCTGGAAACACCATATATTTT
NA	TRBV11-3	NA	TRBJ2-1	CASSFGGGHGDEQFF	TGTGCCAGCAGCTTCGGCGGGGGCCATGGGGATGAGCAGTTCTTC
NA	TRBV19	NA	TRBJ2-5	CASSIGRAEETQYF	TGTGCCAGTAGTATAGGACGAGCGGAAGAGACCCAGTACTTC
NA	TRBV7-9	NA	TRBJ2-6	CASSLEGSGANVLTF	TGTGCCAGCAGCTTAGAGGGATCTGGGGCCAACGTCCTGACTTTC
NA	TRBV9	NA	TRBJ1-1	CASSPRALVNTEAFF	TGTGCCAGCAGCCCCCGAGCTTTAGTGAACACTGAAGCTTTCTTT
NA	TRBV7-9	NA	TRBJ1-4	CASSLGTVVHNEKLFF	TGTGCCAGCAGCTTAGGGACAGTTGTACATAATGAAAAACTGTTTTTT
NA	TRBV6-6	once	TRBJ1-2	CASGGNYGYTF	TGTGCCTCCGGGGGAAACTATGGCTACACCTTC
NA	TRBV6-5	NA	TRBJ2-1	CASSYRRGTPRNEQFF	TGTGCCAGCAGTTATAGGCGCGGGACACCTAGGAATGAGCAGTTCTTC
NA	TRBV27	NA	TRBJ2-3	CASSLRGLTTAGTQYF	TGTGCCAGCAGCCTGCGTGGACTCACCACGGCGGGTACGCAGTATTTT
NA	TRBV6-4	NA	TRBJ1-5	CASSDSAGNYQPQHF	TGTGCCAGCAGTGACTCAGCGGGGAATTATCAGCCCCAGCATTTT
NA	TRBV25-1	once	TRBJ2-3	CASSEGQGGSITDTQYF	TGTGCCAGCAGTGAAGGTCAGGGGGGGAGTATCACAGATACGCAGTATTTT
NA	TRBV29-1	few	TRBJ2-5	CSVAFREGETQYF	TGCAGCGTTGCGTTCCGCGAAGGGGAGACCCAGTACTTC
NA	TRBV6-5	NA	TRBJ1-6	CASSYSITSNSPLHF	TGTGCCAGCAGTTACTCGATTACCTCTAATTCACCCCTCCACTTT
NA	TRBV11-1	NA	TRBJ2-5	CASSLYWGKETQYF	TGTGCCAGCAGCTTATATTGGGGGAAGGAGACCCAGTACTTC
NA	TRBV10-3	NA	TRBJ1-2	CAISESREDYGYTF	TGTGCCATCAGTGAGTCCAGGGAGGACTATGGCTACACCTTC
NA	TRBV7-3	NA	TRBJ2-6	CASSASRTASGANVLTF	TGTGCCAGCAGCGCCTCCAGGACAGCCTCTGGGGCCAACGTCCTGACTTTC
NA	TRBV10-1	NA	TRBJ1-5	CASTSSPSLSDQPQHF	TGCGCCAGCACGTCGTCTCCGTCACTGAGCGATCAGCCCCAGCATTTT
NA	TRBV6-5	NA	TRBJ2-1	CASELLNEQFF	TGTGCCAGCGAACTCCTCAATGAGCAGTTCTTC
NA	TRBV19	few	TRBJ1-1	CASNFNTEAFF	TGTGCCAGTAACTTTAATACTGAAGCTTTCTTT
NA	TRBV5-4	NA	TRBJ2-4	CASSPGGGLLAKNIQYF	TGTGCCAGCAGCCCTGGTGGGGGGCTTCTAGCCAAAAACATTCAGTACTTC
TRBD2	TRBV27	NA	TRBJ2-1	CASSESGAFYNEQFF	TGTGCCAGCAGTGAAAGCGGGGCCTTCTACAATGAGCAGTTCTTC
NA	TRBV6-1	NA	TRBJ2-5	CASSHETQYF	TGTGCCAGCAGCCATGAGACCCAGTACTTC
TRBD1	TRBV14	NA	TRBJ1-2	CASSQEQGGRYGGYTF	TGTGCCAGCAGCCAAGAACAGGGGGGAAGGTATGGAGGCTACACCTTC
TRBD1	TRBV10-2	NA	TRBJ2-7	CASRRGQGSAYEQYF	TGCGCCAGCAGAAGAGGACAGGGGTCGGCCTACGAGCAGTACTTC
TRBD1	TRBV5-1	NA	TRBJ1-1	CASSRQGLTEAFF	TGCGCCAGCAGCAGACAGGGTCTCACTGAAGCTTTCTTT
TRBD1	TRBV5-6	NA	TRBJ2-2	CASSLRQGFTGELFF	TGTGCCAGCAGCCTCAGACAGGGATTCACCGGGGAGCTGTTTTTT
NA	TRBV6-6	NA	TRBJ1-2	CATDGRNYGYTF	TGTGCCACCGACGGCCGTAACTATGGCTACACCTTC
NA	TRBV4-2	NA	TRBJ1-1	CASSQEWGNIPTYTEAFF	TGTGCCAGCAGCCAAGAGTGGGGAAACATCCCAACTTATACTGAAGCTTTCTTT
NA	TRBV6-1	once	TRBJ1-1	CASRLTGNTEAFF	TGTGCCAGCAGATTGACAGGGAACACTGAAGCTTTCTTT
NA	TRBV19	NA	TRBJ2-1	CASSVAKGPVDEQFF	TGTGCCAGTAGTGTGGCGAAGGGGCCAGTTGATGAGCAGTTCTTC
NA	TRBV7-9	NA	TRBJ2-7	CASSFGTEQGEQYF	TGTGCCAGCAGCTTTGGGACGGAGCAGGGCGAGCAGTACTTC
NA	TRBV19	NA	TRBJ2-5	CASKEDNQETQYF	TGTGCCAGTAAGGAGGATAACCAAGAGACCCAGTACTTC
NA	TRBV6-1	NA	TRBJ1-2	CASSEGTILYGYTF	TGTGCCAGCAGTGAGGGAACCATTCTCTATGGCTACACCTTC
NA	TRBV4-1	NA	TRBJ1-2	CASSSSTGTNYGYTF	TGCGCCAGCAGCTCTTCCACAGGTACGAACTATGGCTACACCTTC
TRBD1	TRBV7-8	NA	TRBJ1-1	CASTARTGFEAFF	TGTGCCAGCACCGCACGGACAGGCTTTGAAGCTTTCTTT